This record concerns one T cell receptor (beta chain) sequence. There are a few counts of this clonotype. Its specific antigen is unknown. Qualities for individual bases were not recorded, and no much larger clone is one base off. TCRdb names Illumina NovaSeq 6000 as the instrument used. TCRalpha and TCRbeta cDNA libraries were built by 5'RACE with constant-segment primers, adding sample barcodes and unique molecular identifiers. RNA was extracted from every sample with Trizol reagent. Amplification of the libraries took two PCR steps, and the second step added a second sample barcode plus Illumina TruSeq adapters. Sequencing of libraries was performed on an Illumina NovaSeq with 2 x 150 bp paired-end reads. The authors' analysis ran thus. The reads were demultiplexed and collapsed into UMI-guided consensus sequences using migec v1.2.7. Using mixcr v2.1.11, UMI consensuses were aligned to TRA and TRB V and J templates and then assembled into clonotypes. Expanded or contracted clonotypes were those called significant by both edgeR and NoisET, with noise models trained on biological replicates. edgeR calls used a false discovery rate-adjusted p below 0.01 and a log2 fold-change threshold of 1. PCA with hierarchical clustering of max-normalized trajectories of the 1000 most abundant clonotypes was used as exploratory dynamics analysis. Separately sequenced CD4+ and CD8+ repertoires were used to assign a CD4 or CD8 phenotype to each responding clone. Using fastp trimming at Q25 and MiXCR clonotype assembly, TCRdb reanalyzed the public sequencing data and kept in-frame beta chains. CDR3 protein sequences are deduplicated, and each keeps its most common genes and DNA. The V and J calls come from TCRdb's annotation, not from the publication. This sample holds 150,000 or so distinct CDR3 sequences; around 10% were observed only once. The ten biggest clones cover 3.5% to 4.5% of the sample.

PBMCs were isolated by Ficoll-Paque density gradient centrifugation. The data stem from a study of T-cell memory formation after mild COVID-19 (dated by TCRdb to the early 2020s). In terms of the full investigation: TCR sequence clusters from the two donors were found to be largely donor specific. In two donors, T-cell clones that expanded and contracted after mild COVID-19 were followed by sequencing TCRalpha and TCRbeta repertoires longitudinally. The cohort comprised two young, previously healthy adult volunteers, one female and one male.

The study at large found these results: SARS-CoV-2 specificity of the second-wave clones peaking on day 37 was not confirmed. The study covered only a couple of mild cases, and larger cohorts including severe cases with pre-infection samples were considered necessary. Clones that contracted from day 15 to 85 showed balanced CD4/CD8 phenotypes, whereas a second wave of clones that expanded from day 15 to 37 leaned towards CD4+. Contracting CD4+ clones appeared mostly in the CM and EM memory subsets, whereas CD8+ clones were enriched in EMRA. Some responding clones were detected in pre-infection memory, suggesting pre-existing cross-reactive memory T cells joined the SARS-CoV-2 response.

From its cysteine to its phenylalanine, the CDR3 spans 14 amino acids. This entry keeps only the CDR3 DNA: 42 bases, framed from base 1. The junction carries 13 bases between V and J, which are trimmed by 3 bases and 5 bases respectively. The receptor was isolated from a man aged 18 to 29 who had mild COVID-19 (a few samples of this study predate the infection). The sample titles of this study are shuffled in the database, so cell type and time point are left out; the donor was told from shared clones. Sample: PBMCs or a T cell subset sorted from them (not recorded which). The rearrangement combines TRBV12-3 or TRBV12-4 with TRBJ1-1; matching of 6 bases hints at TRBD1 as the D gene. The nucleotide sequence is TGTGCCAGCAGTTTTAAGGGGCAGGGGACTGAAGCTTTCTTT. Protein translation: CASSFKGQGTEAFF.